The 25 T cell receptor beta chains given below trace back to one sample, sequenced in a study of cytomegalovirus exposure and HLA in healthy donors. In the PCR, 60 Vbeta and 13 Jbeta primers were used. Sequencing used immunoSEQ multiplex PCR; TCRdb keeps in-frame clones, though not all of them. The top ten clones hold 1% of a sample with about 150,000 clones, just under 80% of them seen once. The sequencing sample was made of PBMCs. These receptors were collected from a woman aged 45 to 65 in good health and CMV-seropositive.

This sequence joins TRBV27 and TRBJ1-2; maybe TRBD1 (6 bases). Germline V lookup: CDR1 MNHEY, CDR2 SMNVEV (reference sequence). Between the trimmed V and J ends, which lost 2 bases and 0 bases, there was a span of 13 bases. This CDR3 has 16 amino acids. In DNA, the CDR3 is TGTGCCAGCAGTTTAGCCTCCGGGACACCTAACTATGGCTACACCTTC. Encoded protein: CASSLASGTPNYGYTF.

Notes on this clone: The junction differs from germline at one of its ends, possibly a read error. V usage is TRBV6-5 and J usage is TRBJ2-1; TRBD2 aligns across 9 bases. This CDR3 comprises 14 residues. In germline, CDR1 is MNHEY, CDR2 SVGAGI. DNA for the CDR3: TGTGCCAGCAGTTACCTGACAGCGGGGGGCCCCGCGATCTTC. Protein sequence: CASSYLTAGGPAIF.

Only a few counts were recorded for this clone. The chain links TRBV20-1 to TRBJ2-7; D ambiguous. The germline gives CDR1 DFQATT, CDR2 SNEGSKA (reference sequence). Trimming removed 1 base from V and 4 bases from J, with 5 bases in between. The CDR3 is 11 amino acids. The CDR3 nucleotides are TGCAGTGCTAGAGGCGTTTACGAGCAGTACTTC. Translating it yields CSARGVYEQYF.

The chain uses TRBV7-8 and TRBJ1-2; D is perhaps TRBD1 (5 bases). This CDR3 spans 13 amino acids. From germline, CDR1 is SGHVS and CDR2 FQNEAQ. Trimming took off 5 bases at V and 4 bases at J, with 11 bases between the two ends. The DNA for the CDR3 is TGTGCCAGCAGCATAACAGGCACCTATGGCTACACCTTC. Translating it yields CASSITGTYGYTF.

The chain couples TRBV28 to TRBJ1-3; 9 bases are shared with TRBD1. This CDR3 contains 19 residues. Germline V gene data show CDR1 as MDHEN and CDR2 as SYDVKM. V was pared by 1 base and J by 2 bases, with 12 bases of the junction left unmatched. The chain's CDR3 is CASSLLPLARDRAGNTIYF. The DNA of the CDR3 is TGTGCCAGCAGTTTATTACCCTTGGCCCGGGACAGGGCTGGAAACACCATATATTTT.

The genes are TRBV7-2 and TRBJ1-5, with TRBD1 as a possible D gene (6 bases). Trimming stripped 5 bases from V and 8 bases from J, with 16 bases between. CDR3 size: 14 residues. The germline V gene has CDR1 SGHTA and CDR2 FQGNSA. CDR3 protein: CASSEWGLPEPQHF. The DNA of the CDR3 is TGTGCCAGCAGCGAGTGGGGGCTCCCGGAGCCCCAGCATTTT.

As DNA, the CDR3 is TGTGCCAGCAGCTTACGGGTGGGCACTGAAGCTTTCTTT. It translates to CASSLRVGTEAFF. This chain connects TRBV13 to TRBJ1-1; no definite D call. CDR1 is PRHDT, CDR2 FYEKMQ, per germline (reference sequence). CDR3 length equals 13 residues. The V end lost 2 bases, the J end lost 4 bases, and 8 bases lay between the germline ends.

This chain uses TRBV7-2 with TRBJ2-1; 10 bases map to TRBD2. Germline V gene lookup returns CDR1 SGHTA and CDR2 FQGNSA. The CDR3 totals 14 residues. V gave up 5 bases and J gave up 11 bases; unmatched junction bases: 9. This chain's CDR3 is CASSEPSGRAKQFF. The CDR3 DNA follows: TGTGCCAGCAGCGAGCCTAGCGGGAGAGCGAAGCAGTTCTTC.

The J gene is TRBJ1-4, the V gene TRBV5-1; TRBD1 aligns across 7 bases. Trimming took 3 bases from V and 8 from J; bases not matched to a gene: 7. The CDR3 consists of 14 residues. Germline lookup yields CDR1 SGHRS and CDR2 YFSETQ. The CDR3 sequence: CASSSGQRREKLFF. CDR3 DNA: TGCGCCAGCAGCTCGGGACAGAGGAGAGAAAAACTGTTTTTT.

This rearrangement joins TRBV7-3 to TRBJ2-3, with TRBD2 matching over 8 bases. V lost 6 bases to trimming and J lost 2 bases; unmatched junction nucleotides: 13. Germline loops: CDR1 SGHTA, CDR2 FQGTGA. The CDR3 runs 17 residues. CDR3: CASSPQVSGVTTDTQYF. The CDR3 DNA reads TGTGCCAGCAGTCCACAGGTTAGCGGGGTGACCACAGATACGCAGTATTTT.

The J gene is TRBJ1-5, the V gene TRBV29-1; 8 bases map to TRBD1. Germline loops: CDR1 SQVTM, CDR2 ANQGSEA. This CDR3 is 12 amino acids long. V gave up 7 bases and J gave up 7 bases; unmatched junction bases: 6. The CDR3 coding sequence is TGCAGCGCTGGACAGGGAGGGCAGCCCCAGCATTTT. The encoded protein is CSAGQGGQPQHF.

This rearrangement joins TRBV28 to TRBJ1-2; possibly TRBD1 for D (6 bases). Germline lookup yields CDR1 MDHEN and CDR2 SYDVKM. CDR3 length: 14 residues. Trimming took off 7 bases at V and 7 bases at J, with 19 bases between the two ends. In DNA form, the CDR3 reads TGTGCCAGCATTTCACAGGGAGAGACTCCTGGCTACACCTTC. Encoded protein: CASISQGETPGYTF.

The chain carries TRBV5-3 and TRBJ2-5, with D possibly TRBD2 on 7 matching bases. TRBV5-3 is an ORF; its function is uncertain. The CDR3 is 19 amino acids. V was pared by 3 bases and J by 0 bases, with 24 bases between. CDR3 DNA: TGTGCCAGAAGCTGGATCGGAGGGGGGGCGGCCAAAAACCAAGAGACCCAGTACTTC. Protein: CARSWIGGGAAKNQETQYF.

The CDR3 sequence is CASSQGLAAGYNEQFF. CDR3 sequence (DNA): TGTGCCAGCAGCCAAGGACTAGCTGCCGGCTACAATGAGCAGTTCTTC. The chain links TRBV4-2 to TRBJ2-1; 7 bases fit TRBD2. The germline V gene has CDR1 LGHNA and CDR2 YNFKEQ. The CDR3 runs 16 residues. With V trimmed by 1 base and J by 3 bases, 6 bases remained unmatched.

This clone was detected a few times. This chain joins TRBV6-6 and TRBJ2-1, with 11 bases identical to TRBD2. The CDR3 is 14 amino acids. V was pared by 4 bases and J by 7 bases, with 3 bases of the junction left unmatched. CDR1 is MNHNY, CDR2 SVGAGI, per germline (reference sequence). The CDR3 loop is CASSSLAGGNEQFF. As DNA, the CDR3 is TGTGCCAGCAGTTCTCTAGCGGGAGGAAATGAGCAGTTCTTC.

The chain combines TRBV19 with TRBJ2-3; 9 nucleotides align to TRBD2. Per the germline V gene, CDR1 is LNHDA and CDR2 is SQIVND (reference sequence). V lost 3 bases and J lost 2; bases outside the gene matches: 6. There are 16 residues in the CDR3. The CDR3 nucleotides read TGTGCCAGTAGTATCACGCGGGGGGGCTCCACAGATACGCAGTATTTT. Amino acid sequence: CASSITRGGSTDTQYF.

As regards this clone: The junction departs from germline at one end; a sequencing error may be responsible. This chain uses TRBV28 with TRBJ2-1; D perhaps matches TRBD1 (6 bases). The germline CDR1 and CDR2 sequences are MDHEN and SYDVKM. The CDR3 has 12 amino acids. The CDR3 is CASSLHPGESIF. In nucleotides, the CDR3 is TGTGCCAGCAGTTTGCATCCAGGGGAATCGATCTTC.

The rearrangement joins TRBV16 to TRBJ1-2; D call uncertain. Germline V lookup: CDR1 KGHSY, CDR2 FQNENV. V lost 4 bases to trimming and J lost 5 bases, with 11 bases between them. The CDR3 sequence is 13 residues long. The CDR3 nucleotides read TGTGCCAGCAGCCCCGAAACGGGGTATGGCTACACCTTC. Protein product: CASSPETGYGYTF.

The chain is built from TRBV7-9 and TRBJ2-7, with a weak D call TRBD2 (7 bases). The CDR3 sequence is 13 residues long. The V end lost 0 bases, the J end lost 7 bases, and 10 bases lay between the germline ends. CDR1 is SEHNR, CDR2 FQNEAQ, per germline (reference sequence). The CDR3 spells CASSLAGGGEQYF. The CDR3 DNA follows: TGTGCCAGCAGCTTAGCGGGAGGGGGGGAGCAGTACTTC.

This rearrangement joins TRBV4-3 to TRBJ2-3; 7 nucleotides agree with TRBD2. This CDR3 comprises 17 residues. CDR1 is LGHNA and CDR2 is YSLEER in the germline V gene. With V trimmed by 0 bases and J by 1 base, 7 bases remained unmatched. The CDR3 DNA reads TGCGCCAGCAGCCAAGATCCCCGGCTAGCGGGCACAGATACGCAGTATTTT. Translated, it gives CASSQDPRLAGTDTQYF.

V and J are TRBV28 and TRBJ2-1; 10 nucleotides agree with TRBD2. V lost 2 bases and J lost 15; bases outside the gene matches: 13. This CDR3 contains 15 residues. CDR1 and CDR2 (germline): MDHEN, SYDVKM. The CDR3 nucleotides are TGTGCCAGCAGTTTAGGGGGACTAGCGAGAACGGGAATGTTCTTC. This encodes CASSLGGLARTGMFF.

Worth noting for this clone: Because it lacks the conserved phenylalanine or tryptophan at the end, this CDR3 is likely a read error. This chain links TRBV27 with TRBJ1-5, with D tentatively TRBD1 (5 bases). V lost 5 bases and J 3 bases, leaving 8 bases between the germline ends. The CDR3 consists of 13 residues. Looked up from germline, CDR1 is MNHEY and CDR2 is SMNVEV (reference sequence). The CDR3 loop reads CASSRQYNQPQHL. The CDR3 region has the DNA TGTGCCAGCAGTAGACAGTACAATCAGCCCCAGCATTTG.

This clone has only one observation. The chain links TRBV4-1 to TRBJ2-1; 7 bases match TRBD2. Germline CDR1 MGHRA, CDR2 YSYEKL. There are 14 residues in the CDR3. V dropped 4 bases and J dropped 5; count of bases not matched to a gene: 5. CDR3 DNA: TGCGCCAGCAGCCTAGCGGGCGGGAACAATGAGCAGTTCTTC. Encoded protein: CASSLAGGNNEQFF.

V usage is TRBV5-6 and J usage is TRBJ1-1, with D tentatively TRBD1 (5 bases). CDR1 and CDR2 (germline): SGHDT, YYEEEE. V lost 4 bases, J lost 1 base, and 8 bases lay in between. The CDR3 covers 13 residues. As DNA, the CDR3 is TGTGCCAGCAGCCGCGGGACGAACACTGAAGCTTTCTTT. Translating it yields CASSRGTNTEAFF.

This clone was seen a single time. The rearrangement uses TRBV5-1 and TRBJ1-3, with 12 bases matching TRBD1. The junction had 5 bases not matched to a gene; V was cut back by 4 bases and J by 3 bases. Germline loops: CDR1 SGHRS, CDR2 YFSETQ. The CDR3 is 16 amino acids. Here the CDR3 DNA reads TGCGCCAGCAGCCCGGGGACAGGGGGCGGTGGAAACACCATATATTTT. Translation: CASSPGTGGGGNTIYF.